A single sample is the source of the 9 T cell receptor beta chains below, sequenced in a study of blood T cell repertoires in COVID-19. Data came from immunoSEQ multiplex PCR; TCRdb stores just in-frame clones and leaves some out. The sample has almost 400,000 clones, roughly 89% seen once. The sample taken for sequencing was PBMCs or T cells enriched from blood (not recorded which). All receptors come from a woman aged 25-40 years who had recovered from COVID-19.

The chain uses TRBV12-3 or TRBV12-4 and TRBJ2-7; tentative D call: TRBD2 (6 bases). This CDR3 is 13 amino acids long. Trimming cost V 5 bases and J 3 bases, with 11 bases left between them. CDR3 loop: CASSLSGYYEQYF. The CDR3, as DNA: TGTGCCAGCAGTCTTAGCGGATACTACGAGCAGTACTTC.

This chain uses TRBV7-2 with TRBJ1-5; D is unclear. CDR3 length: 15 residues. Between the trimmed V and J ends, which lost 5 bases and 3 bases, there was a span of 14 bases. Germline CDR1 is SGHTA and CDR2 is FQGNSA. The CDR3 bases are TGTGCCAGCAGCCCAACCGGGGTAACCAATCAGCCCCAGCATTTT. It codes for CASSPTGVTNQPQHF. Looking up the rest from reference TRBV7-2 and TRBJ1-5 gives the full variable domain: GAGVSQSPSNKVTEKGKDVELRCDPISGHTALYWYRQSLGQGLEFLIYFQGNSAPDKSGLPSDRFSAERTGGSVSTLTIQRTQQEDSAVYLCASSPTGVTNQPQHFGDGTRLSIL.

V usage is TRBV3-1 (or the pseudogene TRBV3-2) and J usage is TRBJ2-1; TRBD2 matches 11 bases. The length of the CDR3 is 16 residues. Trimming took 2 bases from V and 4 from J; bases not matched to a gene: 4. CDR1 and CDR2 from the germline V gene are LGHDT and YNNKEL (reference sequence). CDR3 residues: CASSQNSGGAYNEQFF. The DNA of the CDR3 is TGTGCCAGCAGCCAAAATAGCGGGGGGGCTTACAATGAGCAGTTCTTC.

This chain joins TRBV7-9 and TRBJ2-7, with unresolved D. The CDR3 extends over 15 amino acids. V shed 5 bases and J shed 6 bases, with 20 bases lying between them. Germline assignment: CDR1 SEHNR and CDR2 FQNEAQ (reference sequence). CDR3 DNA sequence: TGTGCCAGCAGCCGAAGCGTGGGTTCGCGCTTCGAGCAGTACTTC. The encoded protein is CASSRSVGSRFEQYF.

The chain joins TRBV7-3 to TRBJ2-3; 8 bases are a match to TRBD2. CDR1 SGHTA and CDR2 FQGTGA come from the germline V gene. This CDR3 has 16 amino acids. V dropped 5 bases and J dropped 8; count of bases not matched to a gene: 15. For the CDR3, the DNA is TGTGCCAGCAGCGTCAGTGGGGGACTAGTTGGGGGTACGCAGTATTTT. It specifies CASSVSGGLVGGTQYF.

This chain links TRBV6-5 with TRBJ1-1; a possible D gene is TRBD1 (5 bases). Germline assignment: CDR1 MNHEY and CDR2 SVGAGI. V was shortened by 5 bases and J by 4 bases, with 14 bases between the two germline ends. This CDR3 is 14 amino acids long. The CDR3 loop reads CASSRQLGGTEAFF. In DNA form, the CDR3 reads TGTGCCAGCAGTAGACAGTTGGGCGGCACTGAAGCTTTCTTT.

The chain combines TRBV6-4 with TRBJ2-2; 10 bases fit TRBD1. This CDR3 comprises 18 residues. The V segment lost 5 bases and the J segment 0 bases; nucleotides outside the gene matches: 9. Germline V gene lookup returns CDR1 MRHNA and CDR2 SNTAGT. CDR3 residues: CASSRQGASGPNTGELFF. In nucleotides, the CDR3 is TGTGCCAGCAGTAGACAGGGGGCTAGCGGGCCGAACACCGGGGAGCTGTTTTTT.

The chain employs TRBV7-8 and TRBJ1-2, with 9 bases that match TRBD1. CDR1 is SGHVS and CDR2 is FQNEAQ in the germline V gene. J gave up 3 bases and V 4 bases, and 6 bases lay outside the gene matches. This CDR3 is built from 15 residues. The CDR3 region is CASSSADRGYYGYTF. The CDR3, as DNA: TGTGCCAGCAGCTCCGCCGACAGGGGGTACTATGGCTACACCTTC.

The rearrangement uses TRBV11-2 and TRBJ2-7; 11 positions agree with TRBD2. The germline gives CDR1 SGHAT, CDR2 FQNNGV. Germline trimming cut 4 bases from V and 4 bases from J; bases unmatched to any gene: 6. CDR3 length: 15 residues. The CDR3 reads CASSSYSGGAYEQYF. CDR3 coding DNA: TGTGCCAGCAGCTCATATAGCGGGGGGGCATACGAGCAGTACTTC.